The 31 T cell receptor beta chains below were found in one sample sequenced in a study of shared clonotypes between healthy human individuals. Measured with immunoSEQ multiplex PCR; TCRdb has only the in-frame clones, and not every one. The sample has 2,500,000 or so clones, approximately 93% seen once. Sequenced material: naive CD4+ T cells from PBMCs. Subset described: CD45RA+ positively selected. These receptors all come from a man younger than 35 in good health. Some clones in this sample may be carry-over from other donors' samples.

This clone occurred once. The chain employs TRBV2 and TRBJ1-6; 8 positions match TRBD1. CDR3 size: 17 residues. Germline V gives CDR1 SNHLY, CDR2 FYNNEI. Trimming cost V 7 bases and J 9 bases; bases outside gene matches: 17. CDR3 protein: CASTTHRRGPSFSPLHF. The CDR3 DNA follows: TGTGCCAGCACCACGCACCGCAGGGGGCCTTCTTTTTCACCCCTCCACTTT. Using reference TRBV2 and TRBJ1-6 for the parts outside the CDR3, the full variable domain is EPEVTQTPSHQVTQMGQEVILRCVPISNHLYFYWYRQILGQKVEFLVSFYNNEISEKSEIFDDQFSVERPDGSNFTLKIRSTKLEDSAMYFCASTTHRRGPSFSPLHFGNGTRLTVT.

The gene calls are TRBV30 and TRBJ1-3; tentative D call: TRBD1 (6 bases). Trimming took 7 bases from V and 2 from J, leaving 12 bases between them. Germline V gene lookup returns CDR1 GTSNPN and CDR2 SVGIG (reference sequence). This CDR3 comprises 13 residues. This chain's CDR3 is CALRGTAGNTIYF. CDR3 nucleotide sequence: TGTGCCTTAAGGGGGACTGCTGGAAACACCATATATTTT.

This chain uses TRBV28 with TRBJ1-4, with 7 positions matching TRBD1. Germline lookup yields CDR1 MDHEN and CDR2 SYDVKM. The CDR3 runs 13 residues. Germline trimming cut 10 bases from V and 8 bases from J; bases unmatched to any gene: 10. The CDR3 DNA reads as TGTGCCACAATGACAGGGTGGTTGGAAAAACTGTTTTTT. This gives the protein CATMTGWLEKLFF.

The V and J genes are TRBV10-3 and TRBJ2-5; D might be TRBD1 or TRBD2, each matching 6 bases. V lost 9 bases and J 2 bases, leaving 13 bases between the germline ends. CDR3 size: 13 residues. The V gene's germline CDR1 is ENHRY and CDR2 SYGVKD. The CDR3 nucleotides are TGTGCCATTGCGGGACAAGTACAAGAGACCCAGTACTTC. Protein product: CAIAGQVQETQYF.

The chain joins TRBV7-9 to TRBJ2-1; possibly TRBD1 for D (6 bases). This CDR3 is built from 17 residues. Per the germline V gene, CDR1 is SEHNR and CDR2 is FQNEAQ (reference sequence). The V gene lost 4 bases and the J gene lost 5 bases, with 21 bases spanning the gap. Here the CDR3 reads CASSSRSKGGANNEQFF. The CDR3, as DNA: TGTGCCAGCAGCTCCCGATCTAAAGGGGGAGCAAACAATGAGCAGTTCTTC.

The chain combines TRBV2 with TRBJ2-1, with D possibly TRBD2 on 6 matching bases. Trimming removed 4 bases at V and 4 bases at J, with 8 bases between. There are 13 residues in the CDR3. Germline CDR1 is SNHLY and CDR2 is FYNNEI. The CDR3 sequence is CASSAREYNEQFF. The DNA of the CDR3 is TGTGCCAGCAGTGCTCGGGAGTACAATGAGCAGTTCTTC. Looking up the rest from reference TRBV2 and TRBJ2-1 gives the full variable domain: EPEVTQTPSHQVTQMGQEVILRCVPISNHLYFYWYRQILGQKVEFLVSFYNNEISEKSEIFDDQFSVERPDGSNFTLKIRSTKLEDSAMYFCASSAREYNEQFFGPGTRLTVL.

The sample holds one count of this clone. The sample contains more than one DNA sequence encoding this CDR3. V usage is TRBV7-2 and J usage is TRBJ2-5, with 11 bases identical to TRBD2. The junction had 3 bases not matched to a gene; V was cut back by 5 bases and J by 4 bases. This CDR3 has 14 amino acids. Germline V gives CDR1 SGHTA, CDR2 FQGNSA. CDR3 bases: TGTGCCAGCAGCCCAGGACTAGCGGGAGAGACCCAGTACTTC. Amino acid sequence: CASSPGLAGETQYF.

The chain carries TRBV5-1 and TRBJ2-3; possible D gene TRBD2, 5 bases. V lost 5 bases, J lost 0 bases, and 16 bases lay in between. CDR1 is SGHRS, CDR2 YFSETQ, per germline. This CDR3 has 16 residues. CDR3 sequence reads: CASRERPSGSTDTQYF. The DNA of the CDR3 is TGCGCCAGCAGGGAGCGGCCTTCGGGCAGCACAGATACGCAGTATTTT.

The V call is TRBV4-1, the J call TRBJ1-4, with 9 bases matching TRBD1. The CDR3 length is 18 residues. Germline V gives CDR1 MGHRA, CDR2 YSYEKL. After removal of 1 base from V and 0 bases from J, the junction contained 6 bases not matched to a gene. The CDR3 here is CASSQGPGQGPTNEKLFF. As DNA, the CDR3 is TGCGCCAGCAGCCAAGGCCCGGGACAGGGACCAACTAATGAAAAACTGTTTTTT.

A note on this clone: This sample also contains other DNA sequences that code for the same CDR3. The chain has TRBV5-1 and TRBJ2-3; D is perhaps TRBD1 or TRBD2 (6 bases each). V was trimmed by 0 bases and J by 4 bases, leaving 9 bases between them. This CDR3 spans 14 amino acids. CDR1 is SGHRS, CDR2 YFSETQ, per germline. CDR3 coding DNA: TGCGCCAGCAGCTTGGGTAGGGGGGCAGATACGCAGTATTTT. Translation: CASSLGRGADTQYF.

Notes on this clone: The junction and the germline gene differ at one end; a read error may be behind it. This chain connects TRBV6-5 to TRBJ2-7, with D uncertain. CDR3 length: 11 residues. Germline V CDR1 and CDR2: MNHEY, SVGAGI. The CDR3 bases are TGTGCCAGCAGTTACTATGGGGTAGAGACCTTC. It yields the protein CASSYYGVETF.

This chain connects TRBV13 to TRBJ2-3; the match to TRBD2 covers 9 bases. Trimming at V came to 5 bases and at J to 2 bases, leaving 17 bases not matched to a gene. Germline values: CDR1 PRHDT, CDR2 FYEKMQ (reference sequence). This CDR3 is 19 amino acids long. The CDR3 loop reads CASSRGVAGADPNTDTQYF. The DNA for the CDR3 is TGTGCCAGCAGCCGCGGGGTAGCGGGAGCCGACCCCAACACAGATACGCAGTATTTT.

This chain's CDR3 is CASSQGGMVGVTGGPSNYGYTF. For the CDR3, the DNA is TGCGCCAGCAGCCAAGGGGGGATGGTTGGGGTGACAGGCGGGCCCTCAAACTATGGCTACACCTTC. The chain uses TRBV4-1 and TRBJ1-2; possible D gene TRBD1, 6 bases. This CDR3 has 22 amino acids. The V gene lost 1 base and the J gene lost 2 bases, with 32 bases spanning the gap. The germline gives CDR1 MGHRA, CDR2 YSYEKL.

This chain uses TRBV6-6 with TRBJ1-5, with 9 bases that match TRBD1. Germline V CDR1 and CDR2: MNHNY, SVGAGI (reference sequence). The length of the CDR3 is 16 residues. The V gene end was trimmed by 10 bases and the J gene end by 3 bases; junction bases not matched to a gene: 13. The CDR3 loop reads CATYDAGTGTNQPQHF. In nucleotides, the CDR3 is TGTGCCACCTACGACGCCGGGACAGGGACCAATCAGCCCCAGCATTTT.

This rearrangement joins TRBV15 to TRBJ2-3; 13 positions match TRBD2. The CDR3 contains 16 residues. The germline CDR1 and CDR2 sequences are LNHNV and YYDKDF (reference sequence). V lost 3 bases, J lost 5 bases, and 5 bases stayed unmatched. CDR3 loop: CATSSRLAGGLDTQYF. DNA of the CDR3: TGTGCCACCAGCAGCCGACTAGCGGGAGGTTTAGATACGCAGTATTTT. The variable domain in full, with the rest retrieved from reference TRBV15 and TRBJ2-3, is DAMVIQNPRYQVTQFGKPVTLSCSQTLNHNVMYWYQQKSSQAPKLLFHYYDKDFNNEADTPDNFQSRRPNTSFCFLDIRSPGLGDTAMYLCATSSRLAGGLDTQYFGPGTRLTVL.

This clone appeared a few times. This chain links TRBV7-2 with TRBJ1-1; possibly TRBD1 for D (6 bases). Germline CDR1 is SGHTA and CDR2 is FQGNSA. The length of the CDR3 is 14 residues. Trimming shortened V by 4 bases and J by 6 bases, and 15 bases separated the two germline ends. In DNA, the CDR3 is TGTGCCAGCAGCTCAGACAGGACCAAGGCTGAAGCTTTCTTT. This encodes CASSSDRTKAEAFF. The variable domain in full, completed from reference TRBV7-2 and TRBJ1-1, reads GAGVSQSPSNKVTEKGKDVELRCDPISGHTALYWYRQSLGQGLEFLIYFQGNSAPDKSGLPSDRFSAERTGGSVSTLTIQRTQQEDSAVYLCASSSDRTKAEAFFGQGTRLTVV.

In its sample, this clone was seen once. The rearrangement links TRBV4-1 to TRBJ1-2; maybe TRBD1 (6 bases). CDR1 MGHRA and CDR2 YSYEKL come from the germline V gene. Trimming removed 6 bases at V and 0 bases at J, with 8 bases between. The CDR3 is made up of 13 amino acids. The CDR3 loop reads CASRRTANYGYTF. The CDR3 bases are TGCGCCAGCAGAAGGACAGCTAACTATGGCTACACCTTC.

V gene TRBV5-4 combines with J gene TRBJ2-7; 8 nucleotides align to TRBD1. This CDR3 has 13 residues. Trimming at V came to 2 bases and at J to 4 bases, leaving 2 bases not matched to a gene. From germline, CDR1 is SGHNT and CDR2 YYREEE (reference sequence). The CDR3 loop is CASSFQGAYEQYF. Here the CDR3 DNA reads TGTGCCAGCAGCTTCCAGGGGGCATACGAGCAGTACTTC.

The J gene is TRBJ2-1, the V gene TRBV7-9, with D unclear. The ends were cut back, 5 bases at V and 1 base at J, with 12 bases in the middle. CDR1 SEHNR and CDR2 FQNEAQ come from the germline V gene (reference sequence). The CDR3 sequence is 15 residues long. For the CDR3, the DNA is TGTGCCAGCAGCCCAAAGGAGTTATCCTACAATGAGCAGTTCTTC. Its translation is CASSPKELSYNEQFF.

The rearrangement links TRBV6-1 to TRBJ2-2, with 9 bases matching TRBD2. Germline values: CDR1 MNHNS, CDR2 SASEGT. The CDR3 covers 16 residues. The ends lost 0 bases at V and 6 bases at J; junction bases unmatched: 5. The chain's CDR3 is CASSEARRLAAGELFF. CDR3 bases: TGTGCCAGCAGTGAAGCTCGGCGACTAGCGGCCGGGGAGCTGTTTTTT.

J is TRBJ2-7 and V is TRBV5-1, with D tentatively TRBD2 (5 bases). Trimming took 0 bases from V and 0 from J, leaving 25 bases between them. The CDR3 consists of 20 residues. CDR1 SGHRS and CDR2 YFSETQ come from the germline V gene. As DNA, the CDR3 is TGCGCCAGCAGCTTGGCGATAACTAGAAGTCAAGACCTTAGCTCCTACGAGCAGTACTTC. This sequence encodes CASSLAITRSQDLSSYEQYF. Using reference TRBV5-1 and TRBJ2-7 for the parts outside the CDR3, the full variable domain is KAGVTQTPRYLIKTRGQQVTLSCSPISGHRSVSWYQQTPGQGLQFLFEYFSETQRNKGNFPGRFSGRQFSNSRSEMNVSTLELGDSALYLCASSLAITRSQDLSSYEQYFGPGTRLTVT.

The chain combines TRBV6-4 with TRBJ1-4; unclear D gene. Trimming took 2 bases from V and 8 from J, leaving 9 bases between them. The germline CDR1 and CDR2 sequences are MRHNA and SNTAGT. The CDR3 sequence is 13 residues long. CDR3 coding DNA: TGTGCCAGCAGTGACAGGGCGGGGGAAAAACTGTTTTTT. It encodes CASSDRAGEKLFF.

This CDR3 reads CASRPPSQGPAKNIQYF. CDR3 nucleotides: TGTGCCAGCAGGCCCCCTTCACAGGGGCCGGCCAAAAACATTCAGTACTTC. V usage is TRBV28 and J usage is TRBJ2-4; 7 positions agree with TRBD1. Germline CDR1 reads MDHEN; CDR2 reads SYDVKM. The CDR3 is made up of 17 amino acids. The V gene end was trimmed by 6 bases and the J gene end by 1 base; junction bases not matched to a gene: 12.

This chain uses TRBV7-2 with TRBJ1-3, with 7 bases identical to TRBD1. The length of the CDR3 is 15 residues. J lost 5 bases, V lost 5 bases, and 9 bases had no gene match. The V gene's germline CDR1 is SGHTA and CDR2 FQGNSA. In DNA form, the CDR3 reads TGTGCCAGCAGCGCAGGGGGGACAGTACGAAACACCATATATTTT. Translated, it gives CASSAGGTVRNTIYF. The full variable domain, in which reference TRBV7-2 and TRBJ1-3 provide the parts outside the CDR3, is GAGVSQSPSNKVTEKGKDVELRCDPISGHTALYWYRQSLGQGLEFLIYFQGNSAPDKSGLPSDRFSAERTGGSVSTLTIQRTQQEDSAVYLCASSAGGTVRNTIYFGEGSWLTVV.

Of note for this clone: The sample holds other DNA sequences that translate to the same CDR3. CDR3 protein: CASSPSGFSYEQYF. In DNA form, the CDR3 reads TGTGCCAGCAGTCCCTCTGGGTTCTCCTACGAGCAGTACTTC. The chain recombines TRBV28 with TRBJ2-7; D unresolved. Germline V gene sequence: CDR1 MDHEN, CDR2 SYDVKM. V was cut by 5 bases and J by 0 bases, with 11 bases left in between. The CDR3 spans 14 residues.

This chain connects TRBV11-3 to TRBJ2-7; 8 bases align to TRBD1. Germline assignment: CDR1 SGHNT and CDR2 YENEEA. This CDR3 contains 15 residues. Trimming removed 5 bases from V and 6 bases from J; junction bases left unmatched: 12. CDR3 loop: CASSLAGTGFGEQYF. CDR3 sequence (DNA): TGTGCCAGCAGCCTAGCCGGGACAGGATTTGGCGAGCAGTACTTC.

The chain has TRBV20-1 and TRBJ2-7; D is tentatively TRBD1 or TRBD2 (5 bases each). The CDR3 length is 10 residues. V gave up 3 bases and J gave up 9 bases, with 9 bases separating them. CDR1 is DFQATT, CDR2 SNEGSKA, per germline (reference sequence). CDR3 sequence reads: CSASLRGQYF. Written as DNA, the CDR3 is TGCAGTGCTAGTTTGAGGGGGCAGTACTTC.

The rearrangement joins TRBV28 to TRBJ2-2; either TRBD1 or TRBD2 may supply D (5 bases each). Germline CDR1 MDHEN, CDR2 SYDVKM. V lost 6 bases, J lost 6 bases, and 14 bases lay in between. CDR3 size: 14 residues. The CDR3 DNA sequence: TGTGCCAGCAGGCCGAGTCGAGGGGCCGGGGAGCTGTTTTTT. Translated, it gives CASRPSRGAGELFF.

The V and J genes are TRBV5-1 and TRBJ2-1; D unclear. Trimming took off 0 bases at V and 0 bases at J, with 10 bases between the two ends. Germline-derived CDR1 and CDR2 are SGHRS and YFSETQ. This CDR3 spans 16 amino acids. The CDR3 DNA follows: TGCGCCAGCAGCTTGGGTTTTAAAAGCTCCTACAATGAGCAGTTCTTC. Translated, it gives CASSLGFKSSYNEQFF.

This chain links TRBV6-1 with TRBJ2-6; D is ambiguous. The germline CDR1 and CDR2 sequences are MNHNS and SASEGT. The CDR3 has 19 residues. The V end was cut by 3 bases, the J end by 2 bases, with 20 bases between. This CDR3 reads CASSDLTGQQRPGANVLTF. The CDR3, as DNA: TGTGCCAGCAGTGATCTCACGGGTCAGCAGCGCCCTGGGGCCAACGTCCTGACTTTC.

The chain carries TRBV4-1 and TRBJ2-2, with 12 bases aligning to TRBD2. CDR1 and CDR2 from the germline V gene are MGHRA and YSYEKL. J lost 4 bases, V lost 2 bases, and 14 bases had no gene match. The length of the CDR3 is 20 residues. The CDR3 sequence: CASSQNPSGRVTPGTGELFF. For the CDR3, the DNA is TGCGCCAGCAGCCAAAACCCTAGCGGGAGGGTAACCCCGGGCACCGGGGAGCTGTTTTTT.